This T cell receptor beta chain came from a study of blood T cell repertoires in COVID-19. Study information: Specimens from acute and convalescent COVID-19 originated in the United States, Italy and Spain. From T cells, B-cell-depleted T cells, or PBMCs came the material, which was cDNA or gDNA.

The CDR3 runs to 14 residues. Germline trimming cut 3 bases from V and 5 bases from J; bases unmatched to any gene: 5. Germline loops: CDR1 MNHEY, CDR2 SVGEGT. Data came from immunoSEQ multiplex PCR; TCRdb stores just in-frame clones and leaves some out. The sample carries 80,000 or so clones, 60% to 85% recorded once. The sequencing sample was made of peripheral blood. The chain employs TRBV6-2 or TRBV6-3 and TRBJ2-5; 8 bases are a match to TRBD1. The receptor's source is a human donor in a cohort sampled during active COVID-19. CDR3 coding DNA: TGTGCCAGCAGTTATCGGGACAGGTTGGAGACCCAGTACTTC. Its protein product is CASSYRDRLETQYF.